This is a list of T cell receptor beta chains from one sample in a study of T cells after yellow fever vaccination. Each CDR3 protein is one row after TCRdb ran MiXCR on the 5' RACE reads. The table includes some 73,000 distinct CDR3 sequences, 7.5% to 9% detected once. This specimen was CD8+ T cells sorted from PBMCs, taken on the day of the yellow fever booster vaccination. The receptors stem from a young man who received the YFV17D yellow fever vaccine. Each CDR3 is given with its conserved first and last residue. A D gene is named only where the DNA matches it firmly. Only some rows state a clone size, as once, few, many or a class for expanded clones.

D gene	J gene	clone size	V gene	CDR3 DNA	CDR3 protein
NA	TRBJ2-7	few	TRBV20-1	TGCAGTGCGGAAAGCCTGGGTGAGCAGTACTTC	CSAESLGEQYF
NA	TRBJ1-2	few	TRBV29-1	TGCAGCGCCTGGCGGGGATCAACTAACTATGGCTACACCTTC	CSAWRGSTNYGYTF
NA	TRBJ2-1	NA	TRBV5-5	TGTGCCAGCAGTAACGGCTATGAGCAGTTCTTC	CASSNGYEQFF
NA	TRBJ2-1	medium-sized	TRBV6-5	TGTGCCAGCAGTCCCCCCCTAGGGGAGCAGTTCTTC	CASSPPLGEQFF
TRBD2	TRBJ2-7	NA	TRBV7-2	TGTGCCAGCAGTCCTGGGACTAGCAACTACGAGCAGTACTTC	CASSPGTSNYEQYF
NA	TRBJ2-7	NA	TRBV3-1	TGTGCCAGCAGCCCCACGTTGTCGGTCTACGAGCAGTACTTC	CASSPTLSVYEQYF
NA	TRBJ1-5	NA	TRBV15	TGTAGCAATCAGCCCCAGCATTTT	CSNQPQHF
NA	TRBJ2-5	few	TRBV6-2/TRBV6-3	TGTGCCAGCAGTCGGATCCGGGACGGCCAAGAGACCCAGTACTTC	CASSRIRDGQETQYF
NA	TRBJ2-3	NA	TRBV7-9	TGTGCCAGCAGTCAGACACCATACACAGATACGCAGTATTTT	CASSQTPYTDTQYF
NA	TRBJ2-3	NA	TRBV14	TGTGCCAGCAGCCTTTATTCCTACCCCCGGGATACGCAGTATTTT	CASSLYSYPRDTQYF
NA	TRBJ2-3	many	TRBV20-1	TGCAGTGCTAGAGATCGGAGCGGCATTAGCACAGATACGCAGTATTTT	CSARDRSGISTDTQYF
NA	TRBJ2-2	few	TRBV9	TGTGCCAGCAAGCCTCTAGCTGGCGGGGAGCTGTTTTTT	CASKPLAGGELFF
NA	TRBJ2-7	few	TRBV27	TGTGCCAGCAGTTTATTTCAGGGGTCCCTCTACGAGCAGTACTTC	CASSLFQGSLYEQYF
TRBD1	TRBJ2-1	NA	TRBV24-1	TGTGCCACCAGTTCCCGGGACAGAAACAATGAGCAGTTCTTC	CATSSRDRNNEQFF
NA	TRBJ1-1	NA	TRBV19	TGTGCCAGTAGTATTCGGACAGACCTGAACACTGAAGCTTTCTTT	CASSIRTDLNTEAFF
TRBD1	TRBJ1-2	NA	TRBV4-1	TGCGCCAGCAGCCAGGAACTAGGGACAGCTAACTATGGCTACACCTTC	CASSQELGTANYGYTF
TRBD2	TRBJ2-1	NA	TRBV15	TGTGCCACCAGCAGATCAACCGGGACTAGCGGAAACAATGAGCAGTTCTTC	CATSRSTGTSGNNEQFF
TRBD2	TRBJ2-1	few	TRBV3-1	TGTGCCAGCAGTGCGCGGGAGAGGGGTGAGCAGTTCTTC	CASSARERGEQFF
NA	TRBJ1-1	few	TRBV7-9	TGTGCCAGCAGCTTAGGCAGTGGCACTGAAGCTTTCTTT	CASSLGSGTEAFF
NA	TRBJ2-7	few	TRBV10-3	TGTGCCATCATGAGCGAGGAAAGCTCCTACGAGCAGTACTTC	CAIMSEESSYEQYF
NA	TRBJ1-2	few	TRBV11-2	TGTGCCAGCAGCTTAGAGGGGACAATGGCTGGCTACACCTTC	CASSLEGTMAGYTF
NA	TRBJ2-5	few	TRBV20-1	TGCAGTGCTAGAGGCCAGGCAAACCTTCAAGAGACCCAGTACTTC	CSARGQANLQETQYF
NA	TRBJ2-5	many	TRBV6-5	TGTGCCAGCAGTTACGGGGGAGACACTCTCCAAGGGACCCAGTACTTC	CASSYGGDTLQGTQYF
NA	TRBJ2-3	few	TRBV20-1	TGCAGTGCTTTTAACAGGGAACGCTTCACAGATACGCAGTATTTT	CSAFNRERFTDTQYF
NA	TRBJ2-7	many	TRBV5-1	TGCGCCAGCAGCTTCGTCGATCCAGGGGACGAGCAGTACTTC	CASSFVDPGDEQYF
NA	TRBJ2-3	many	TRBV4-3	TGCGCCAGCAGCTGGTCGCAGGCTAACGACCTCACAGATACGCAGTATTTT	CASSWSQANDLTDTQYF